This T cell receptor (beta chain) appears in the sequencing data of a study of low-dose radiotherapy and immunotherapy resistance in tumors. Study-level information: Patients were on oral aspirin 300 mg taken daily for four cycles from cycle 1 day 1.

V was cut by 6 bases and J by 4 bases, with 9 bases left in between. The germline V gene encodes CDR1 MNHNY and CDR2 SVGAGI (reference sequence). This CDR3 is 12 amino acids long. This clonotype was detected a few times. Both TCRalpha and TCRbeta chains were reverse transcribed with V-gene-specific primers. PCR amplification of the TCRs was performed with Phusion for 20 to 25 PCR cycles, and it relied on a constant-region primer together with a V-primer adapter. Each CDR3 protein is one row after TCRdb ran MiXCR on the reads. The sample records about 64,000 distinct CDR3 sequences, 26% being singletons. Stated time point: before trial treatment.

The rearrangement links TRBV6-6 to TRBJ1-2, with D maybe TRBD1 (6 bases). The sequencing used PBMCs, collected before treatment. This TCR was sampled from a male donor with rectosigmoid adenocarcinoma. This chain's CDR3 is CASSRQAYGYTF. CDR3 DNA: TGTGCCAGCAGCCGACAGGCCTATGGCTACACCTTC.